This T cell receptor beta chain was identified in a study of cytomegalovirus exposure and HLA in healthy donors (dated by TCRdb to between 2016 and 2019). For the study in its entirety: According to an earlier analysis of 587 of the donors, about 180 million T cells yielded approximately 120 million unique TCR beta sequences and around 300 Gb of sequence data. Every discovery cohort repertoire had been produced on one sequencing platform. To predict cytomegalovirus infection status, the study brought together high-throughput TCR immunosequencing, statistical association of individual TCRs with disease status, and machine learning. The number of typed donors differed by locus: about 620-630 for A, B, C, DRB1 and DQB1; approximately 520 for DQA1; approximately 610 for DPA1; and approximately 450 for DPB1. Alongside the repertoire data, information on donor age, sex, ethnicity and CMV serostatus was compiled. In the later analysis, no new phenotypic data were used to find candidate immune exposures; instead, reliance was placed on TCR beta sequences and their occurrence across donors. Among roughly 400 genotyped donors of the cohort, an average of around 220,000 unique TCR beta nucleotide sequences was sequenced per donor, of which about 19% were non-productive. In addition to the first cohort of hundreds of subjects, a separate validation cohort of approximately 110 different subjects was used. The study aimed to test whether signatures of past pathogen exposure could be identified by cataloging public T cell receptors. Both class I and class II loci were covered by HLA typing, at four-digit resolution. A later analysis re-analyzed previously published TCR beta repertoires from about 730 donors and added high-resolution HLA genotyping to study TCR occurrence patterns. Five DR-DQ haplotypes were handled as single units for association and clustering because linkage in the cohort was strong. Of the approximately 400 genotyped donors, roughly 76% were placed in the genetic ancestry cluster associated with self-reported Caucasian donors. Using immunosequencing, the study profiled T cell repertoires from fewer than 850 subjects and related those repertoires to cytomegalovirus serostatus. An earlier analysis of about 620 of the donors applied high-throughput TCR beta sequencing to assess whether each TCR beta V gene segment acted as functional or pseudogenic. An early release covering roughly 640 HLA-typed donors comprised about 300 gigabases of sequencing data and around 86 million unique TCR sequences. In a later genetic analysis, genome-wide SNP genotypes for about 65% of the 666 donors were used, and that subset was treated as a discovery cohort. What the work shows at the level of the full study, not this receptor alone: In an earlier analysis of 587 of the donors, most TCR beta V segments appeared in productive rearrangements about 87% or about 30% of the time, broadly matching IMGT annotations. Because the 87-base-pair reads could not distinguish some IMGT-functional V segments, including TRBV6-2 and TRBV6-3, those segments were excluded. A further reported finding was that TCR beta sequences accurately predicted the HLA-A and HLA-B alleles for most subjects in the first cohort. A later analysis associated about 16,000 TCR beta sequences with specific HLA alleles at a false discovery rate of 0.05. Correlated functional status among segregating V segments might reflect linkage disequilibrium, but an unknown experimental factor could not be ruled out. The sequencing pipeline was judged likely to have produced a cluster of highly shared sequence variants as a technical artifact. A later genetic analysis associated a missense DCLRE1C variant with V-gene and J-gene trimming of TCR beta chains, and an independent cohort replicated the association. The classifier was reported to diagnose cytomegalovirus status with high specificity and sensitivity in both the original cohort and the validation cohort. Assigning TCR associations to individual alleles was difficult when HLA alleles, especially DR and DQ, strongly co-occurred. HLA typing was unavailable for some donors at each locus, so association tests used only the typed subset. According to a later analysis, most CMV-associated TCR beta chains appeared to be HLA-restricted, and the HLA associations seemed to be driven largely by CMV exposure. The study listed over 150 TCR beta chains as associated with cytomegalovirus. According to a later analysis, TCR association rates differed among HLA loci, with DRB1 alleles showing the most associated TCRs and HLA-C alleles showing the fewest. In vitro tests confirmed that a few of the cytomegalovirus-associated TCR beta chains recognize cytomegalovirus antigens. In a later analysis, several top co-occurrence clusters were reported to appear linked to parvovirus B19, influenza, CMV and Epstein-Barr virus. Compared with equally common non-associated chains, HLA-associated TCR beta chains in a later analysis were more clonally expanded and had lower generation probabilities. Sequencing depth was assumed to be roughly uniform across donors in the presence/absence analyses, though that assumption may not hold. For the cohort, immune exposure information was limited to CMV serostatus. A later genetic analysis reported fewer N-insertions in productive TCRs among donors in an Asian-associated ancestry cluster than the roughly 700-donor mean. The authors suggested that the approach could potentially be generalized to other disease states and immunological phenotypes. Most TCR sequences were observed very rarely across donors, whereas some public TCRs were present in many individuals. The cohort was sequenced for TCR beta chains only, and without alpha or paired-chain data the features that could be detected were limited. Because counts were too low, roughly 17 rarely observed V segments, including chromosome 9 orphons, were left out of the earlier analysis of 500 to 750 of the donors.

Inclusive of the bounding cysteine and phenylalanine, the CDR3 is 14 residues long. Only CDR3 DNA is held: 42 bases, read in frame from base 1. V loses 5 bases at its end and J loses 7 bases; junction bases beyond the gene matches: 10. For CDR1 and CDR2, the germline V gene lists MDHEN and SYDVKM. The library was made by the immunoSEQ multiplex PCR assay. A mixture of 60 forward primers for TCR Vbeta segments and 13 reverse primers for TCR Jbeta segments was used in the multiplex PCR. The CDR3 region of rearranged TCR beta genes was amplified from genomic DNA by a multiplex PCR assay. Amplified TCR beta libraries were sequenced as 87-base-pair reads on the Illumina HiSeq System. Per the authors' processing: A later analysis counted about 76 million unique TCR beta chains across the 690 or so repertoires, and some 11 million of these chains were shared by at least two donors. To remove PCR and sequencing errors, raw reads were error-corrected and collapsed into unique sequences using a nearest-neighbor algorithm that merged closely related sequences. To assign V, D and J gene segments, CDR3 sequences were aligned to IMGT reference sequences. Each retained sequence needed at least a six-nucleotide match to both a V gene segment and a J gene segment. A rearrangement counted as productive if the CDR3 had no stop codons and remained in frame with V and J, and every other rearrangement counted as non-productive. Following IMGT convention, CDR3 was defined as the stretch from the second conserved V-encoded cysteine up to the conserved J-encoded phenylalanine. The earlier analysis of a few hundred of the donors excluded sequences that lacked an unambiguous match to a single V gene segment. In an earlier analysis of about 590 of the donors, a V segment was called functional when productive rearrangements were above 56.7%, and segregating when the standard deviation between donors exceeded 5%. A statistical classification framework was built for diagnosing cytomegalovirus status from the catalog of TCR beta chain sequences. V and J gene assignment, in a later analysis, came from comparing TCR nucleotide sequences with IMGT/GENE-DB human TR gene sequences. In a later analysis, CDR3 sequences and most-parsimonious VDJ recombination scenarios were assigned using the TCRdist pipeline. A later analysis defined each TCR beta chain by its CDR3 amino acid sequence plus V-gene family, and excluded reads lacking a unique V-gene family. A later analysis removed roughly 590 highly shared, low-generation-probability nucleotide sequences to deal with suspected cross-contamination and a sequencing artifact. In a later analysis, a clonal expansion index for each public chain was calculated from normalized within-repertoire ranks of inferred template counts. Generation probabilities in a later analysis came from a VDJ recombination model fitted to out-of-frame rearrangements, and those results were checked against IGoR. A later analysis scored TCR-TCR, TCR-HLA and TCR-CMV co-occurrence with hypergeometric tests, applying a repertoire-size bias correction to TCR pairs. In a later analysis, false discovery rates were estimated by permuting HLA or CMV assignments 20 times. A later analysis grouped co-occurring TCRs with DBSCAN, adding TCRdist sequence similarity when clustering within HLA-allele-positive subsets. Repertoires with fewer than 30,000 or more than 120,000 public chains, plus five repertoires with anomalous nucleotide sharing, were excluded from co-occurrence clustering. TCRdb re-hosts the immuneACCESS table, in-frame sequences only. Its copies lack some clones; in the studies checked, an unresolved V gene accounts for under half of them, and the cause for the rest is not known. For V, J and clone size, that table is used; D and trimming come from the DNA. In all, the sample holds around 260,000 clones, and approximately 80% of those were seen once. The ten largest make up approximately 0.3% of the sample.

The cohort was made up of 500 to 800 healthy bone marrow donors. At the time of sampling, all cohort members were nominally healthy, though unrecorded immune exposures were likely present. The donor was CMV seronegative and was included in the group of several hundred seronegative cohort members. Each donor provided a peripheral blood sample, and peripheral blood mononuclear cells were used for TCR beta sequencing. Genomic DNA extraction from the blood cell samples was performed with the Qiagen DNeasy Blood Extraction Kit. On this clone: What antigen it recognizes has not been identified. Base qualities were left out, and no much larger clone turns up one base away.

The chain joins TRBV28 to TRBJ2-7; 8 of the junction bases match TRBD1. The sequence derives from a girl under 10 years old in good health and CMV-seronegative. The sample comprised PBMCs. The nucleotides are TGTGCCAGCAGTCCCAGGCAGGGGGCTTCGGAGCAGTACTTC. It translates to CASSPRQGASEQYF. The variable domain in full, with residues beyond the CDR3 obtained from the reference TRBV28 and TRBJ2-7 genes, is DVKVTQSSRYLVKRTGEKVFLECVQDMDHENMFWYRQDPGLGLRLIYFSYDVKMKEKGDIPEGYSVSREKKERFSLILESASTNQTSMYLCASSPRQGASEQYFGPGTRLTVT.